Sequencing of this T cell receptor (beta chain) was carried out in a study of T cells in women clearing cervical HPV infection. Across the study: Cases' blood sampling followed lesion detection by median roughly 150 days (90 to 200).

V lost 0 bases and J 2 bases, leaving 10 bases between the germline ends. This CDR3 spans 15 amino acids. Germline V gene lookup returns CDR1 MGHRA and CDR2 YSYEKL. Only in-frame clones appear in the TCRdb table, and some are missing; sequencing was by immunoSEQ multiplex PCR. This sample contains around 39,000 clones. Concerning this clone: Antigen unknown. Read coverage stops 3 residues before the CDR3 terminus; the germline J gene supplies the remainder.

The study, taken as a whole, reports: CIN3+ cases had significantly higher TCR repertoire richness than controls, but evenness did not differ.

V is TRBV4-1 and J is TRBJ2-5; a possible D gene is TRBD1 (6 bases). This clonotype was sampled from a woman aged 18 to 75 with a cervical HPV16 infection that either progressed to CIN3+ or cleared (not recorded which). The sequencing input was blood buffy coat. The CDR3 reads CASSQDVRGQETQYF. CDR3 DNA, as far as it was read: TGCGCCAGCAGCCAAGACGTGAGGGGGCAAGAGACC.